The 28 T cell receptor beta chains presented below share a single source sample, sequenced in a study of OX40 agonist ivuxolimab in advanced cancers. Only in-frame clones appear in the TCRdb table, and some are missing; sequencing was by immunoSEQ multiplex PCR. The sample contains roughly 75,000 clones, 80% to 90% of which appear only once. Sequenced here: CD4+ or CD8+ T cells sorted from blood, sampled in a trial of the OX40 agonist ivuxolimab. The receptor set was obtained from an adult with an advanced solid tumor such as melanoma, head and neck, liver or kidney cancer.

The chain employs TRBV4-1 and TRBJ2-7; D may match TRBD1 or TRBD2 (5 bases each). V lost 0 bases and J 4 bases, leaving 13 bases between the germline ends. CDR3 size: 15 residues. Per the germline V gene, CDR1 is MGHRA and CDR2 is YSYEKL. The CDR3 loop is CASSQDDGGGYEQYF. The CDR3 region has the DNA TGCGCCAGCAGCCAAGATGATGGGGGTGGGTACGAGCAGTACTTC.

The chain carries TRBV30 and TRBJ2-7; weak D call: TRBD1 (6 bases). The CDR3 extends over 11 amino acids. Trimming shortened V by 2 bases and J by 7 bases, and 9 bases separated the two germline ends. Germline-derived CDR1 and CDR2 are GTSNPN and SVGIG (reference sequence). The CDR3 spells CAWSQGGEQYF. In DNA form, the CDR3 reads TGTGCCTGGAGTCAAGGGGGTGAGCAGTACTTC.

This chain links TRBV9 with TRBJ1-6; D call uncertain. Per the germline V gene, CDR1 is SGDLS and CDR2 is YYNGEE. Trimming shortened V by 4 bases and J by 9 bases, and 5 bases separated the two germline ends. The CDR3 is 11 amino acids. The CDR3 is CASSPISPLHF. The DNA for the CDR3 is TGTGCCAGCAGCCCTATTTCACCCCTCCACTTT.

In nucleotides, the CDR3 is TGTGCCTGGAGTATCTTGGCAATTTTCACAGATACGCAGTATTTT. It is translated as CAWSILAIFTDTQYF. This chain uses TRBV30 with TRBJ2-3; no clear D gene. The CDR3 is 15 amino acids. Germline values: CDR1 GTSNPN, CDR2 SVGIG (reference sequence). V lost 2 bases, J lost 2 bases, and 14 bases lay in between.

The J gene is TRBJ2-7, the V gene TRBV19; weak D call: TRBD1 (6 bases). Germline assignment: CDR1 LNHDA and CDR2 SQIVND (reference sequence). V dropped 6 bases and J dropped 1 base, with 13 bases sitting between them. This CDR3 comprises 14 residues. The DNA of the CDR3 is TGTGCCAGTAGCCCCTCTACAGGGTCCTACGAGCAGTACTTC. Amino acid sequence: CASSPSTGSYEQYF.

This rearrangement joins TRBV6-1 to TRBJ1-1, with unresolved D. The V gene's germline CDR1 is MNHNS and CDR2 SASEGT. With 2 bases removed from V and 1 base from J, the gap between germline ends came to 5 bases. The CDR3 spans 13 residues. The CDR3: CASSEPANTEAFF. The CDR3 bases are TGTGCCAGCAGTGAACCGGCGAACACTGAAGCTTTCTTT.

This rearrangement joins TRBV6-1 to TRBJ2-7, with a tentative D call TRBD1 (6 bases). Trimming shortened V by 6 bases and J by 3 bases, and 18 bases separated the two germline ends. This CDR3 region has 15 residues. In germline, CDR1 is MNHNS, CDR2 SASEGT. In DNA form, the CDR3 reads TGTGCCAGCAGACTTAGGACAGAGTTATACTACGAGCAGTACTTC. Amino acids: CASRLRTELYYEQYF.

The V gene is TRBV5-4, the J gene TRBJ1-1; D gene ambiguous. The V gene lost 1 base and the J gene lost 1 base, with 8 bases spanning the gap. In germline, CDR1 is SGHNT, CDR2 YYREEE (reference sequence). The length of the CDR3 is 14 residues. In DNA, the CDR3 is TGTGCCAGCAGCTTGAAAGATGGGAACACTGAAGCTTTCTTT. This encodes CASSLKDGNTEAFF.

The chain recombines TRBV19 with TRBJ2-3; TRBD1 agrees at 7 bases. In germline, CDR1 is LNHDA, CDR2 SQIVND (reference sequence). The junction had 6 bases not matched to a gene; V was cut back by 4 bases and J by 2 bases. The CDR3 sequence is 15 residues long. The DNA for the CDR3 is TGTGCCAGTAGTACAACAGGGGCGGACACAGATACGCAGTATTTT. Translation: CASSTTGADTDTQYF.

The gene calls are TRBV27 and TRBJ2-7, with D tentatively TRBD2 (5 bases). The CDR3 has 15 amino acids. Trimming removed 5 bases from V and 4 bases from J, with 18 bases in between. Germline V gene sequence: CDR1 MNHEY, CDR2 SMNVEV (reference sequence). This CDR3 reads CASSGWTEAMYEQYF. The CDR3 region has the DNA TGTGCCAGCAGTGGCTGGACGGAGGCAATGTACGAGCAGTACTTC.

This chain's CDR3 is CASSQDHWKAYEQYF. The CDR3 DNA is TGTGCCAGCAGCCAGGACCACTGGAAGGCCTACGAGCAGTACTTC. The chain links TRBV28 to TRBJ2-7; D call uncertain. Per germline, CDR1 MDHEN and CDR2 SYDVKM. The CDR3 is made up of 15 amino acids. Trimming took 6 bases from V and 2 from J, leaving 17 bases between them.

The chain links TRBV4-1 to TRBJ1-1; D may be TRBD1 (6 bases). V lost 4 bases and J lost 0, with 18 bases in between. CDR3 length equals 17 residues. Per the germline V gene, CDR1 is MGHRA and CDR2 is YSYEKL. DNA of the CDR3: TGCGCCAGCAGCCCCCCCCAACAGGGACCGGTGAACACTGAAGCTTTCTTT. Amino acids: CASSPPQQGPVNTEAFF.

This chain connects TRBV28 to TRBJ1-1, with no clear D. The V gene lost 5 bases and the J gene lost 5 bases, with 9 bases spanning the gap. The CDR3 is 12 residues long. CDR1 MDHEN and CDR2 SYDVKM come from the germline V gene. This CDR3 reads CASSVRGTEAFF. The CDR3, as DNA: TGTGCCAGCAGTGTCAGAGGGACTGAAGCTTTCTTT. The full variable domain, rest sourced from reference TRBV28 and TRBJ1-1, is DVKVTQSSRYLVKRTGEKVFLECVQDMDHENMFWYRQDPGLGLRLIYFSYDVKMKEKGDIPEGYSVSREKKERFSLILESASTNQTSMYLCASSVRGTEAFFGQGTRLTVV.

The V gene is TRBV29-1, the J gene TRBJ2-3; D gene ambiguous. Trimming took 2 bases from V and 0 from J, leaving 6 bases between them. The CDR3 runs to 13 residues. Germline-derived CDR1 and CDR2 are SQVTM and ANQGSEA. CDR3 DNA: TGCAGCGTTGAACAGGAAAGCACAGATACGCAGTATTTT. Protein product: CSVEQESTDTQYF.

The V and J genes are TRBV27 and TRBJ2-7, with D uncertain. V lost 4 bases and J 9 bases, leaving 16 bases between the germline ends. The germline V gene encodes CDR1 MNHEY and CDR2 SMNVEV (reference sequence). The CDR3 sequence is 13 residues long. CDR3 amino acids: CASSSPGPGVQYF. CDR3 bases: TGTGCCAGCAGTTCTCCGGGCCCGGGTGTGCAGTACTTC.

This chain joins TRBV7-8 and TRBJ2-2; a weak D match, TRBD1 (5 bases). V lost 4 bases and J lost 7, with 7 bases in between. Germline CDR1 is SGHVS and CDR2 is FQNEAQ. The CDR3 extends over 12 amino acids. The CDR3 loop is CASSWGGGELFF. CDR3 DNA sequence: TGTGCCAGCAGCTGGGGCGGCGGGGAGCTGTTTTTT.

V and J are TRBV2 and TRBJ1-3, with no clear D. Germline assignment: CDR1 SNHLY and CDR2 FYNNEI. This CDR3 spans 12 amino acids. The V and J ends lost 2 bases and 8 bases respectively, with 7 bases between them. The chain's CDR3 is CASSEFDDTIYF. As DNA, the CDR3 is TGTGCCAGCAGTGAATTTGACGACACCATATATTTT. Full variable domain (remainder filled in from reference TRBV2 and TRBJ1-3): EPEVTQTPSHQVTQMGQEVILRCVPISNHLYFYWYRQILGQKVEFLVSFYNNEISEKSEIFDDQFSVERPDGSNFTLKIRSTKLEDSAMYFCASSEFDDTIYFGEGSWLTVV.

The gene calls are TRBV7-9 and TRBJ2-5; 9 nucleotides agree with TRBD1. The CDR3 length is 14 residues. Germline CDR1 SEHNR, CDR2 FQNEAQ (reference sequence). V shed 5 bases and J 5 bases; nucleotides not matched to a gene: 6. The CDR3 coding sequence is TGTGCCAGCAGCCGGACAGGGGTAGTCGAGACCCAGTACTTC. It encodes CASSRTGVVETQYF. The full variable domain, in which reference TRBV7-9 and TRBJ2-5 provide the parts outside the CDR3, is DTGVSQNPRHKITKRGQNVTFRCDPISEHNRLYWYRQTLGQGPEFLTYFQNEAQLEKSRLLSDRFSAERPKGSFSTLEIQRTEQGDSAMYLCASSRTGVVETQYFGPGTRLLVL.

The chain employs TRBV27 and TRBJ2-3; weak D call: TRBD1 (6 bases). With 5 bases removed from V and 4 bases from J, the gap between germline ends came to 16 bases. Germline V gene sequence: CDR1 MNHEY, CDR2 SMNVEV (reference sequence). The CDR3 is 15 amino acids. CDR3 protein: CASSPRIQGSDTQYF. DNA for the CDR3: TGTGCCAGCAGTCCCCGAATACAGGGATCAGATACGCAGTATTTT.

The chain links TRBV2 to TRBJ2-3; D gene unclear. The germline CDR1 and CDR2 sequences are SNHLY and FYNNEI. V was cut by 4 bases and J by 1 base, with 6 bases left in between. The CDR3 extends over 13 amino acids. The CDR3 DNA follows: TGTGCCAGCAGTGGCGCGGGCACAGATACGCAGTATTTT. Residues: CASSGAGTDTQYF.

The V and J genes are TRBV7-3 and TRBJ2-3; 7 nucleotides line up with TRBD2. Looked up from germline, CDR1 is SGHTA and CDR2 is FQGTGA. This CDR3 is 15 amino acids long. Trimming cost V 5 bases and J 1 base; bases outside gene matches: 6. For the CDR3, the DNA is TGTGCCAGCAGCCTCAGCGGGGCCCGCACAGATACGCAGTATTTT. Encoded protein: CASSLSGARTDTQYF.

V is TRBV15 and J is TRBJ2-4; 13 nucleotides align to TRBD2. The germline V gene has CDR1 LNHNV and CDR2 YYDKDF (reference sequence). The ends lost 1 base at V and 5 bases at J; junction bases unmatched: 5. The CDR3 contains 17 residues. This CDR3 is CATSRVPGLAGENIQYF. CDR3 in DNA: TGTGCCACCAGCAGAGTTCCCGGACTAGCGGGAGAAAACATTCAGTACTTC. Full variable domain (remainder filled in from reference TRBV15 and TRBJ2-4): DAMVIQNPRYQVTQFGKPVTLSCSQTLNHNVMYWYQQKSSQAPKLLFHYYDKDFNNEADTPDNFQSRRPNTSFCFLDIRSPGLGDTAMYLCATSRVPGLAGENIQYFGAGTRLSVL.

J is TRBJ1-5 and V is TRBV28; no clear D. The CDR3 is 14 residues long. The V end lost 6 bases, the J end lost 3 bases, and 12 bases lay between the germline ends. The V gene's germline CDR1 is MDHEN and CDR2 SYDVKM. CDR3 loop: CASRTMGFNQPQHF. The CDR3 DNA reads TGTGCCAGCAGAACAATGGGGTTCAATCAGCCCCAGCATTTT.

The rearrangement joins TRBV9 to TRBJ2-5; 9 bases map to TRBD1. Germline lookup yields CDR1 SGDLS and CDR2 YYNGEE. V lost 4 bases, J lost 4 bases, and 8 bases stayed unmatched. There are 15 residues in the CDR3. As DNA, the CDR3 is TGTGCCAGCAGCCAACGGACAGGGGCGGGAGAGACCCAGTACTTC. Translation gives CASSQRTGAGETQYF.

The rearrangement uses TRBV15 and TRBJ1-5; D is unclear. CDR3 length equals 15 residues. The germline CDR1 and CDR2 sequences are LNHNV and YYDKDF (reference sequence). V was clipped by 0 bases and J by 0 bases, with 6 bases between them. In nucleotides, the CDR3 is TGTGCCACCAGCAGAGATCTAAATAGCAATCAGCCCCAGCATTTT. Amino acids: CATSRDLNSNQPQHF.

The CDR3 reads CASSQGRTASYEQYF. CDR3 coding DNA: TGCGCCAGCAGCCAGGGTCGAACGGCCTCCTACGAGCAGTACTTC. The chain couples TRBV4-3 to TRBJ2-7, with D hard to call. CDR3 size: 15 residues. From germline, CDR1 is LGHNA and CDR2 YSLEER. V lost 3 bases and J lost 0, with 12 bases in between.

A single count supports this clone. This sequence joins TRBV9 and TRBJ1-4; TRBD1 aligns across 9 bases. Germline CDR1 SGDLS, CDR2 YYNGEE. The CDR3 has 18 amino acids. V gave up 0 bases and J gave up 0 bases; unmatched junction bases: 6. The CDR3 protein is CASSVDHTGGPTNEKLFF. The DNA of the CDR3 is TGTGCCAGCAGCGTAGATCATACAGGGGGCCCAACTAATGAAAAACTGTTTTTT.

This sequence joins TRBV7-3 and TRBJ2-7, with D tentatively TRBD1 or TRBD2 (5 bases each). This CDR3 comprises 14 residues. V lost 5 bases and J 2 bases, leaving 13 bases between the germline ends. Germline V gene sequence: CDR1 SGHTA, CDR2 FQGTGA. CDR3 DNA sequence: TGTGCCAGCAGCGACGGGGCAGCCCCCTACGAGCAGTACTTC. Protein product: CASSDGAAPYEQYF.